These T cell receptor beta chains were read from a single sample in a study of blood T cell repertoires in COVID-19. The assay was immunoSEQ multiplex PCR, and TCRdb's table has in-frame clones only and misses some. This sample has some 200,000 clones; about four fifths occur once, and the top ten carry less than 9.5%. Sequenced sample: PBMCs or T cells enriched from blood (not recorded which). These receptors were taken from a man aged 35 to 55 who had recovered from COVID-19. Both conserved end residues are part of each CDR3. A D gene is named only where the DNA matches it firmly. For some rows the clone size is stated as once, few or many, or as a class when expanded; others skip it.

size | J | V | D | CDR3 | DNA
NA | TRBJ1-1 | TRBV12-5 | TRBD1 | CASGRDRGETFF | TGTGCTAGTGGTCGAGACAGGGGTGAAACTTTCTTT
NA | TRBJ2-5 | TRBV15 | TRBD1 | CASGTGGEETQYF | TGTGCCAGCGGGACAGGGGGGGAAGAGACCCAGTACTTC
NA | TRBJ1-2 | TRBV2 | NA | CASSTVRYGYTF | TGTGCCAGCAGCACAGTACGGTATGGCTACACCTTC
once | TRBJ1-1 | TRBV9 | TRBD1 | CASSPQGAGSEAFF | TGTGCCAGCAGCCCACAGGGGGCGGGATCTGAAGCTTTCTTT
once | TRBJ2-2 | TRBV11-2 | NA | CASSLRRGSTGELFF | TGTGCCAGCAGCCTTCGTCGGGGAAGTACCGGGGAGCTGTTTTTT
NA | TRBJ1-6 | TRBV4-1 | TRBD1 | CASSQRQGDLNNSPLHF | TGCGCCAGCAGCCAGAGACAGGGGGACCTCAATAATTCACCCCTCCACTTT
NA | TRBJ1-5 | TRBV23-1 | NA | CASSINRERLRRQPQHF | TGCGCCAGCAGCATTAACAGGGAGAGGTTACGGCGTCAGCCCCAGCATTTT
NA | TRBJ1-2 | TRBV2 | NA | CASSDPGGTNYGYTF | TGTGCCAGCAGTGACCCCGGCGGCACTAACTATGGCTACACCTTC
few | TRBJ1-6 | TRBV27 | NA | CASRPGRENNSPLHF | TGTGCCAGTAGGCCGGGACGGGAGAATAATTCACCCCTCCACTTT
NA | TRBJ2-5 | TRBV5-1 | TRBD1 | CASSWAPQGARQETQYF | TGCGCCAGCAGCTGGGCCCCACAGGGGGCGCGGCAAGAGACCCAGTACTTC
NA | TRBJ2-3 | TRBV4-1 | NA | CASSQVGGAGTDTQYF | TGCGCCAGCAGCCAAGTGGGGGGGGCGGGCACAGATACGCAGTATTTT
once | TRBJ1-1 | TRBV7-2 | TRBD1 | CASSPWTGSGTEAFF | TGTGCCAGCAGCCCCTGGACAGGGTCTGGCACTGAAGCTTTCTTT
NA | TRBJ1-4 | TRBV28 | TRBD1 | CASSSTGHNEKLFF | TGTGCCAGCAGTTCGACAGGGCACAATGAAAAACTGTTTTTT
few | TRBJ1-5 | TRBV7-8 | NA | CASSLSSGIQHF | TGTGCCAGCAGCTTATCCAGCGGAATCCAGCATTTT
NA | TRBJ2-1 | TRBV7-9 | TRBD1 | CATPTGGYYNEQFF | TGTGCAACCCCGACAGGGGGTTATTACAATGAGCAGTTCTTC
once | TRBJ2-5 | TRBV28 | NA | CASRSLGVGQETQYF | TGTGCCAGCAGATCTCTAGGAGTGGGCCAAGAGACCCAGTACTTC
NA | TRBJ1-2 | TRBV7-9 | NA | CASSSTGQGSYGYTF | TGTGCCAGCAGCTCCACGGGACAAGGTTCTTATGGCTACACCTTC
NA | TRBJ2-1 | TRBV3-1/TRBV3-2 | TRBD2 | CASSPDGGDEQFF | TGTGCCAGCAGCCCAGACGGGGGGGATGAGCAGTTCTTC
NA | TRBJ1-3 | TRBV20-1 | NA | CSASRGNTIYF | TGCAGTGCTAGTCGTGGAAACACCATATATTTT
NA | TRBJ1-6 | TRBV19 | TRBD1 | CASSGTGAFDSPLHF | TGTGCCAGTAGTGGGACAGGGGCTTTTGATTCACCCCTCCACTTT
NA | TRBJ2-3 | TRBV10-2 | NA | CASSEEGTPTDTQYF | TGCGCCAGCAGTGAAGAAGGGACTCCCACAGATACGCAGTATTTT
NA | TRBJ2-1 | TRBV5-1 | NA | CASSLPGGRLNEQFF | TGCGCCAGCAGCTTGCCGGGGGGCCGCCTCAATGAGCAGTTCTTC
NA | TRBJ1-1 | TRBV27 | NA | CASSPGQLANTEAFF | TGTGCCAGCAGTCCCGGACAGCTCGCGAACACTGAAGCTTTCTTT
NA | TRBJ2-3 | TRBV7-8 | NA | CASSRGAGVFTPDTQYF | TGTGCCAGCAGCCGCGGTGCAGGGGTCTTTACGCCAGATACGCAGTATTTT
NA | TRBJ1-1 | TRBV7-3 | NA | CASSLTSGYTEAFF | TGTGCCAGCAGCTTAACCTCCGGTTACACTGAAGCTTTCTTT
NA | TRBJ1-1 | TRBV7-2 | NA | CASTSRVGTEAFF | TGTGCCAGCACCTCCAGGGTTGGCACTGAAGCTTTCTTT
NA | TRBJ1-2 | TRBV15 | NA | CATSAQGNYGYTF | TGTGCCACCAGCGCACAGGGAAACTATGGCTACACCTTC
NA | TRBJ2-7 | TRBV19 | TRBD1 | CASSGHRGSDYEQYF | TGTGCCAGTAGTGGTCACAGGGGGTCGGACTACGAGCAGTACTTC
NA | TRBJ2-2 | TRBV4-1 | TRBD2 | CASRLGTSEPGELFF | TGCGCCAGCAGGTTAGGGACTAGCGAACCCGGGGAGCTGTTTTTT
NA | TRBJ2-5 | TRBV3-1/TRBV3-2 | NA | CASRAAGGETQYF | TGTGCCAGCAGAGCGGCGGGCGGAGAGACCCAGTACTTC
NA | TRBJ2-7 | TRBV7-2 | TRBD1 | CASSQRGTVLTYEQYF | TGTGCCAGCAGCCAAAGGGGGACAGTTTTAACCTACGAGCAGTACTTC
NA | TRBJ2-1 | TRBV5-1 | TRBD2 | CASRRLAGGPGSYNEQFF | TGCGCCAGCAGGAGACTAGCGGGGGGCCCAGGCTCCTACAATGAGCAGTTCTTC
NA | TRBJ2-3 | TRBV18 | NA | CASSHRSNTDTQYF | TGTGCCAGCTCACACAGATCAAACACAGATACGCAGTATTTT
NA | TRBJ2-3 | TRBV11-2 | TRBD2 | CASSLGRGASTDTQYF | TGTGCCAGCAGCTTAGGGCGGGGGGCTAGCACAGATACGCAGTATTTT
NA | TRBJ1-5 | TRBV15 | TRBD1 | CATSSWQGVEPQHF | TGTGCCACCAGCAGCTGGCAGGGGGTAGAGCCCCAGCATTTT
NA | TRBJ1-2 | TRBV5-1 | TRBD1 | CASSLGQGRWYGYTF | TGCGCCAGCAGCTTGGGACAGGGAAGGTGGTATGGCTACACCTTC
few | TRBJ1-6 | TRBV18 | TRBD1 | CASSPNGQGGSPLHF | TGTGCCAGCTCACCAAACGGGCAGGGGGGTTCACCCCTCCACTTT
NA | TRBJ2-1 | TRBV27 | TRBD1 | CASSWGTGGLNNEQFF | TGTGCCAGCAGTTGGGGGACAGGGGGCCTTAACAATGAGCAGTTCTTC
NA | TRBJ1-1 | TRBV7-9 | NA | CASRTLEAEAFF | TGTGCCAGCAGGACGCTTGAGGCTGAAGCTTTCTTT
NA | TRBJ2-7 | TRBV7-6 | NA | CASSLAVGTLIGIEQYF | TGTGCCAGCAGCTTAGCGGTCGGAACCCTGATCGGGATCGAGCAGTACTTC
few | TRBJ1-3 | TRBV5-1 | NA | CASSLAGMVEGPGNTIYF | TGCGCCAGCAGCTTGGCCGGAATGGTAGAGGGTCCCGGAAACACCATATATTTT
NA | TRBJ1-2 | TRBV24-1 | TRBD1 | CATSGTGKGNYGYTF | TGTGCCACCAGCGGGACAGGGAAGGGCAACTATGGCTACACCTTC
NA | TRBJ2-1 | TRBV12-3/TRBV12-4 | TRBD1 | CASSLEQGGEQFF | TGTGCCAGCAGTTTAGAACAGGGGGGTGAGCAGTTCTTC
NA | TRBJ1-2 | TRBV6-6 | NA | CASSYWQDQYGYTF | TGTGCCAGCAGTTACTGGCAGGATCAATATGGCTACACCTTC
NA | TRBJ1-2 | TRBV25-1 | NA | CASSEDSPGYTF | TGTGCCAGCAGTGAAGACAGTCCCGGATACACCTTC
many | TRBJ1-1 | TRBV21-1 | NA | CASTIQGRGTEAFF | TGTGCCAGCACCATACAGGGAAGGGGCACTGAAGCTTTCTTT
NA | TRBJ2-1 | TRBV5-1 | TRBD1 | CASSLAITGQFYNEQFF | TGCGCCAGCAGCTTGGCGATAACGGGACAGTTCTACAATGAGCAGTTCTTC
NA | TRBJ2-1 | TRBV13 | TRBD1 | CASSAGQEVDNEQFF | TGTGCCAGCAGCGCGGGACAGGAGGTCGACAATGAGCAGTTCTTC
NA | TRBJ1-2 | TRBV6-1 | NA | CASSRDGGYTF | TGTGCCAGCAGTCGGGATGGTGGCTACACCTTC
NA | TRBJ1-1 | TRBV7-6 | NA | CASSLSSGQSNTEAFF | TGTGCCAGCAGCTTAAGTTCTGGCCAGTCGAACACTGAAGCTTTCTTT
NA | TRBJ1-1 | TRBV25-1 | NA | CASRQTGYYTEAFF | TGTGCCAGCAGACAAACAGGGTATTACACTGAAGCTTTCTTT
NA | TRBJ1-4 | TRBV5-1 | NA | CASSLQATNEKLFF | TGCGCCAGCAGCTTACAAGCAACTAATGAAAAACTGTTTTTT
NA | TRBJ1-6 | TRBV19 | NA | CASSIGGGFPFF | TGTGCCAGTAGTATAGGGGGAGGGTTCCCTTTTTTT